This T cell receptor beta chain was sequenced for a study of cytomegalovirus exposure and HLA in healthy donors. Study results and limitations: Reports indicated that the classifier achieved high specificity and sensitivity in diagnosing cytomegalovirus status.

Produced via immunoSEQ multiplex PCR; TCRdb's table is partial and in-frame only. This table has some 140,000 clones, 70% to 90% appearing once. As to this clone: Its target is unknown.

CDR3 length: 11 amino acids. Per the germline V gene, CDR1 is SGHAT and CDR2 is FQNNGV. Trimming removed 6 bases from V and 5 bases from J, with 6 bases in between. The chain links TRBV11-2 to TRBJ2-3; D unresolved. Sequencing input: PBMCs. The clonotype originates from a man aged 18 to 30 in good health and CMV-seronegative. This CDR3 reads CASRSRDTQYF. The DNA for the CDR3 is TGTGCCAGCAGATCTAGAGATACGCAGTATTTT. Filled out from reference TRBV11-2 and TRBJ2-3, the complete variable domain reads EAGVAQSPRYKIIEKRQSVAFWCNPISGHATLYWYQQILGQGPKLLIQFQNNGVVDDSQLPKDRFSAERLKGVDSTLKIQPAKLEDSAVYLCASRSRDTQYFGPGTRLTVL.